This TCR beta chain comes out of a study of cytomegalovirus exposure and HLA in healthy donors. Study-wide points: There were some public TCRs occurring in many donors, but most TCR sequences were rare. Later work showed greater clonal expansion in HLA-associated TCR beta chains than in equally common others.

As regards this clone: The antigen is undetermined.

The PCR made use of 60 Vbeta and 13 Jbeta primers. Clones were sequenced by immunoSEQ multiplex PCR, and TCRdb holds only the in-frame ones, with some missing. This table holds roughly 150,000 clones, roughly 85% found once. Germline V gene sequence: CDR1 ENHRY, CDR2 SYGVKD. The junction had 10 bases not matched to a gene; V was cut back by 1 base and J by 5 bases. The CDR3 has 16 residues. V and J are TRBV10-3 and TRBJ2-5; 7 bases are shared with TRBD2. Sequencing was done on a sample of PBMCs. The TCR sequence derives from a male donor in good health and CMV-seropositive. DNA for the CDR3: TGTGCCATCAGTGAGTTGGTGCCGGGAGGCCTGGAGACCCAGTACTTC. Encoded protein: CAISELVPGGLETQYF.